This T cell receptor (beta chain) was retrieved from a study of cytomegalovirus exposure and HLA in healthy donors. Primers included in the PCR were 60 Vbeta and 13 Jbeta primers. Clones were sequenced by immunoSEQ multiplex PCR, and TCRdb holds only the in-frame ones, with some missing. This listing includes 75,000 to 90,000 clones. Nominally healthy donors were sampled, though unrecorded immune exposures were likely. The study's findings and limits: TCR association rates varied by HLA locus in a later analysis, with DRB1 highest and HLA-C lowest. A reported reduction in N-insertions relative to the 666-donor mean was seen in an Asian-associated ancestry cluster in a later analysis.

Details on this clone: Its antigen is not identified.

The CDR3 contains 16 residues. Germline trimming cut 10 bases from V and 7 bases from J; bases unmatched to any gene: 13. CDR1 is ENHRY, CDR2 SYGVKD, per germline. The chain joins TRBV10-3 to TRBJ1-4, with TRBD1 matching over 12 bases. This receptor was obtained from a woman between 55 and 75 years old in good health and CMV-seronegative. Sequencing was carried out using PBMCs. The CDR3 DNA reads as TGTGCCACCAAAGGGACAGGGGGCGCTTCCGGTGAAAAACTGTTTTTT. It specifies CATKGTGGASGEKLFF.